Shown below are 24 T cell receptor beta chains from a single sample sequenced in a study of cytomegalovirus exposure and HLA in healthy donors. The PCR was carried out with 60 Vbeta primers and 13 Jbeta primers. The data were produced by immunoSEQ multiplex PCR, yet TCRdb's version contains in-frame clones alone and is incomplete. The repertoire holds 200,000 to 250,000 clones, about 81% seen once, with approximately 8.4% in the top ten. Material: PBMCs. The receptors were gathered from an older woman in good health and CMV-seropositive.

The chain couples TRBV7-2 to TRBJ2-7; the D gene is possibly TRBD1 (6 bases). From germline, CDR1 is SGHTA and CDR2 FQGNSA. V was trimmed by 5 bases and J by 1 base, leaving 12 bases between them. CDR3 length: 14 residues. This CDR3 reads CASSPTGASYEQYF. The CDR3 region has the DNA TGTGCCAGCAGCCCGACAGGAGCTTCCTACGAGCAGTACTTC.

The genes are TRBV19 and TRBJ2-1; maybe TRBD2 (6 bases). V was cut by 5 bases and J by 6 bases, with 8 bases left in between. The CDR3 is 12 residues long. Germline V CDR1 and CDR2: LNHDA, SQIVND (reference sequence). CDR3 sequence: CASSLGSNEQFF. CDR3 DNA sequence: TGTGCCAGTAGTCTCGGGAGCAATGAGCAGTTCTTC. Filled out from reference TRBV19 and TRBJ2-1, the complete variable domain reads DGGITQSPKYLFRKEGQNVTLSCEQNLNHDAMYWYRQDPGQGLRLIYYSQIVNDFQKGDIAEGYSVSREKKESFPLTVTSAQKNPTAFYLCASSLGSNEQFFGPGTRLTVL.

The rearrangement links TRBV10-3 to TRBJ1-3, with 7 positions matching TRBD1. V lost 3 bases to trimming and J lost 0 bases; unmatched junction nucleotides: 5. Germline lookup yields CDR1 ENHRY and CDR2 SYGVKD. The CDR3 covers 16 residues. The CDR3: CAISDPGTASGNTIYF. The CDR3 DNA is TGTGCCATCAGTGACCCCGGGACAGCCTCTGGAAACACCATATATTTT.

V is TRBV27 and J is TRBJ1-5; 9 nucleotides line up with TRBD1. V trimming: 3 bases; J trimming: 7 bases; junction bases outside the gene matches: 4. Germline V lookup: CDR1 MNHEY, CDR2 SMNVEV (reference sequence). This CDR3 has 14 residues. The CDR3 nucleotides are TGTGCCAGCAGTTTTGACACAGGGGGCCAGCCCCAGCATTTT. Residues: CASSFDTGGQPQHF.

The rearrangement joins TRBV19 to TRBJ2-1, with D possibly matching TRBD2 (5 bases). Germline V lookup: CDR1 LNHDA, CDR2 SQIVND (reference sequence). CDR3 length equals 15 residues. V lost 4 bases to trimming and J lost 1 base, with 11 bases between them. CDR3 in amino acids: CASSSDGRSYNEQFF. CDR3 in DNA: TGTGCCAGTAGTAGTGATGGGAGATCCTACAATGAGCAGTTCTTC. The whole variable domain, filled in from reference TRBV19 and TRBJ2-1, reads DGGITQSPKYLFRKEGQNVTLSCEQNLNHDAMYWYRQDPGQGLRLIYYSQIVNDFQKGDIAEGYSVSREKKESFPLTVTSAQKNPTAFYLCASSSDGRSYNEQFFGPGTRLTVL.

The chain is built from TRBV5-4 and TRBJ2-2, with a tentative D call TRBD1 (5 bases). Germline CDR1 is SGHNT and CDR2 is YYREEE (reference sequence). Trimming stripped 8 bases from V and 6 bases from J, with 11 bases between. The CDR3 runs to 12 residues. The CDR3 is CASTQGAGELFF. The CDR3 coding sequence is TGTGCCAGTACCCAGGGTGCCGGGGAGCTGTTTTTT.

The CDR3: CASSEAPRAHSSYNEQFF. The CDR3 bases are TGTGCCAGCAGTGAAGCGCCGAGGGCTCACAGCTCCTACAATGAGCAGTTCTTC. The rearrangement uses TRBV2 and TRBJ2-1, with D possibly being TRBD2 (5 bases). Trimming shortened V by 0 bases and J by 0 bases, and 15 bases separated the two germline ends. CDR3 size: 18 residues. Per the germline V gene, CDR1 is SNHLY and CDR2 is FYNNEI.

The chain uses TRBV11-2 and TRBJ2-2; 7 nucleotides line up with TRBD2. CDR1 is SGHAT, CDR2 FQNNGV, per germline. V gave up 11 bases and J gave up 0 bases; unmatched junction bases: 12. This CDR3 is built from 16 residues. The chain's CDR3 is CAVNFPGLTNTGELFF. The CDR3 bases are TGTGCCGTCAACTTCCCGGGACTAACGAACACCGGGGAGCTGTTTTTT.

The CDR3 bases are TGCGCCAGCAGGCCCGCGGGGATCCAGTACTTC. Protein: CASRPAGIQYF. The chain joins TRBV10-2 to TRBJ2-5, with D tentatively TRBD2 (6 bases). Trimming removed 6 bases at V and 10 bases at J, with 12 bases between. CDR3 length: 11 residues. Germline CDR1 is WSHSY and CDR2 is SAAADI.

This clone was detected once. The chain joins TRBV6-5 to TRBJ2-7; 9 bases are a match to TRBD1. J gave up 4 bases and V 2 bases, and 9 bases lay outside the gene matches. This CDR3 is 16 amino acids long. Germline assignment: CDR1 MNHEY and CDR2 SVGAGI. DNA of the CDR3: TGTGCCAGCAGTTACGGCCCCCCGGGACAGGGATACGAGCAGTACTTC. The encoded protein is CASSYGPPGQGYEQYF.

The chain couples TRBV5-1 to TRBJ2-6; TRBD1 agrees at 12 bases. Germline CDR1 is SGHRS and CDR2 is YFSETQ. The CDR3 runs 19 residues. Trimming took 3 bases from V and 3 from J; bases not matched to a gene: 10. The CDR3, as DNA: TGCGCCAGCAGCTGGACCGGGACAGGGGGCGAAGTTGGGGCCAACGTCCTGACTTTC. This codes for CASSWTGTGGEVGANVLTF. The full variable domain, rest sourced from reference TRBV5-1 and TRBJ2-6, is KAGVTQTPRYLIKTRGQQVTLSCSPISGHRSVSWYQQTPGQGLQFLFEYFSETQRNKGNFPGRFSGRQFSNSRSEMNVSTLELGDSALYLCASSWTGTGGEVGANVLTFGAGSRLTVL.

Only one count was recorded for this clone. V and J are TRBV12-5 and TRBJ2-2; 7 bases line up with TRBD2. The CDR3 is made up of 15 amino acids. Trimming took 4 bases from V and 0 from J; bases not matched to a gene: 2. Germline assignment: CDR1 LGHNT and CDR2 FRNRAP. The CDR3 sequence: CASGSGGSNTGELFF. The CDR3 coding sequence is TGTGCTAGTGGTTCCGGGGGGTCGAACACCGGGGAGCTGTTTTTT.

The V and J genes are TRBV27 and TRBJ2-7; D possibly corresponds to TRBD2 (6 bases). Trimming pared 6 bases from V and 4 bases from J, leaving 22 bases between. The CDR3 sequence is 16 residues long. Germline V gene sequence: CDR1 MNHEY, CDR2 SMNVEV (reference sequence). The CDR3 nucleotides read TGTGCCAGCAGCCGAGATTGGGGGGAGGCCCCTTACGAGCAGTACTTC. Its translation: CASSRDWGEAPYEQYF.

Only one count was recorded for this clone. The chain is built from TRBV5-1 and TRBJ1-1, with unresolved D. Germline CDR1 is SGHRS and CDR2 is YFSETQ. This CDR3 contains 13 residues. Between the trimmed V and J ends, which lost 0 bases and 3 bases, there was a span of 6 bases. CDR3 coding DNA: TGCGCCAGCAGCTTGGGGGAGGACACTGAAGCTTTCTTT. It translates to CASSLGEDTEAFF.

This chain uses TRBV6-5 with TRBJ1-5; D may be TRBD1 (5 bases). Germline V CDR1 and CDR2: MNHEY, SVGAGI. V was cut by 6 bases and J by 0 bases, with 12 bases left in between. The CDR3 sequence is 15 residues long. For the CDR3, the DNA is TGTGCCAGCAGCCTCCAGGGTTATAGCAATCAGCCCCAGCATTTT. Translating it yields CASSLQGYSNQPQHF.

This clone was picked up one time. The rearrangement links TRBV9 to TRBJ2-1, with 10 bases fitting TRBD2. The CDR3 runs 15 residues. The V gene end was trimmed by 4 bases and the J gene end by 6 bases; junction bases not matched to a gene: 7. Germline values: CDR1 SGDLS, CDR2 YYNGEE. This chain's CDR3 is CASSLNGLAANEQFF. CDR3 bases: TGTGCCAGCAGCTTAAACGGACTAGCGGCCAATGAGCAGTTCTTC. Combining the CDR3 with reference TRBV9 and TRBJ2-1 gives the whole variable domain DSGVTQTPKHLITATGQRVTLRCSPRSGDLSVYWYQQSLDQGLQFLIQYYNGEERAKGNILERFSAQQFPDLHSELNLSSLELGDSALYFCASSLNGLAANEQFFGPGTRLTVL.

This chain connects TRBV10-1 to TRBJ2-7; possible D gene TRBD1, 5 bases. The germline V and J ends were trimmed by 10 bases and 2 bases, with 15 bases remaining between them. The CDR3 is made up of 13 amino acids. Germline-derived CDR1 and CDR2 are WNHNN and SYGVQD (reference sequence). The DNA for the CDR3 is TGCGCCACCAAGGGGTTAGCACCCTACGAGCAGTACTTC. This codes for CATKGLAPYEQYF.

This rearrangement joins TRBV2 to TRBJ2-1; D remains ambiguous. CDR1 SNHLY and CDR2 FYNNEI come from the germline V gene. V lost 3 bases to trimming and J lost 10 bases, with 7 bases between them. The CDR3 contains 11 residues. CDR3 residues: CASSELREQFF. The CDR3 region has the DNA TGTGCCAGCAGTGAGTTACGGGAGCAGTTCTTC. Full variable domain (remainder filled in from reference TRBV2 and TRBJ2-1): EPEVTQTPSHQVTQMGQEVILRCVPISNHLYFYWYRQILGQKVEFLVSFYNNEISEKSEIFDDQFSVERPDGSNFTLKIRSTKLEDSAMYFCASSELREQFFGPGTRLTVL.

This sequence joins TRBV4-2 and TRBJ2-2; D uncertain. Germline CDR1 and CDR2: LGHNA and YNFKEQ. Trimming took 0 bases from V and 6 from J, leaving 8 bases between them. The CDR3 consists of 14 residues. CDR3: CASSQEKKPGELFF. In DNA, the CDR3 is TGTGCCAGCAGCCAAGAAAAGAAGCCCGGGGAGCTGTTTTTT.

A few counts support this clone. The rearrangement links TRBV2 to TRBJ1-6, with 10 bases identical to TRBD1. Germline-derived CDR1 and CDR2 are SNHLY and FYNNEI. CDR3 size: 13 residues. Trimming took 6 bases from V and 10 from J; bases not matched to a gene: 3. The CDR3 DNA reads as TGTGCCAGCAGGGGGGACAGGGGCTCACCCCTCCACTTT. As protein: CASRGDRGSPLHF.

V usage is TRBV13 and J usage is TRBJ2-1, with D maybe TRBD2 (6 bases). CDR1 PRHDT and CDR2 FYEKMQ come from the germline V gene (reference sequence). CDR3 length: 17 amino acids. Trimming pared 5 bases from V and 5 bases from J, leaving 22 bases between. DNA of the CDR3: TGTGCCAGCAGCAATACCAGAACGAGGCTAGCGAACAATGAGCAGTTCTTC. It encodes CASSNTRTRLANNEQFF.

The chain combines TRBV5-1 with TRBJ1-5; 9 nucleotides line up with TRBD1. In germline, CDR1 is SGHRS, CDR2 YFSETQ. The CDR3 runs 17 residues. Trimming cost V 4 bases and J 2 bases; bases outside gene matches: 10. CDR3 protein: CASSLIPQGAGNQPQHF. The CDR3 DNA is TGCGCCAGCAGCCTCATTCCACAGGGGGCCGGCAATCAGCCCCAGCATTTT.

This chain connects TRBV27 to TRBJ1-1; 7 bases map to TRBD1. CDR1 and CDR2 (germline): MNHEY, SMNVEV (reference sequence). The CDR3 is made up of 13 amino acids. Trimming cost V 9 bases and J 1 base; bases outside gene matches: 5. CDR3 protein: CASRDSSNTEAFF. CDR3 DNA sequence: TGTGCCAGTAGGGACAGCTCGAACACTGAAGCTTTCTTT.

CDR3 in DNA: TGCGCCAGCAGCCAAGACGTGGGAGTCGGGTACAATGAGCAGTTCTTC. Translated, it gives CASSQDVGVGYNEQFF. The chain employs TRBV4-1 and TRBJ2-1, with TRBD2 as a possible D gene (5 bases). V lost 0 bases, J lost 4 bases, and 13 bases lay in between. This CDR3 is built from 16 residues. The germline V gene encodes CDR1 MGHRA and CDR2 YSYEKL.